This entry lists 11 T cell receptor beta chains sequenced from one sample in a study of blood T cells in healthy people across ages. The use of a sample-barcoded 5' primer and a J-beta primer mix characterized a second PCR of roughly 6 to 11 cycles. MiXCR, applied by TCRdb to the 5' RACE reads, yields one record per CDR3 protein. The repertoire holds roughly 720,000 distinct CDR3 sequences, with 50% to 65% as singletons. Sequencing was performed on blood. The origin of the receptors is a man older than 75 in good health.

The chain employs TRBV24-1 and TRBJ1-2, with 8 bases that match TRBD1. Germline-derived CDR1 and CDR2 are KGHDR and SFDVKD. V lost 5 bases to trimming and J lost 5 bases; unmatched junction nucleotides: 6. The CDR3 runs to 14 residues. For the CDR3, the DNA is TGTGCCACCAGTGGGTCCGGACAGGGTTATGGCTACACCTTC. Translation: CATSGSGQGYGYTF.

The chain combines TRBV12-3 or TRBV12-4 with TRBJ2-5; the D gene could be TRBD1 or TRBD2 (5 bases each). This CDR3 contains 12 residues. Trimming stripped 4 bases from V and 5 bases from J, with 8 bases between. CDR3 sequence: CASSWGMETQYF. Written as DNA, the CDR3 is TGTGCCAGCAGTTGGGGGATGGAGACCCAGTACTTC.

The table lists this clonotype with a count of one. The chain employs TRBV12-3 or TRBV12-4 and TRBJ2-7; perhaps TRBD1 as D (5 bases). This CDR3 is 14 amino acids long. The germline V and J ends were trimmed by 3 bases and 2 bases, with 11 bases remaining between them. The CDR3 reads CASSLNRRTYEQYF. In nucleotides, the CDR3 is TGTGCCAGCAGTTTGAACAGGAGAACCTACGAGCAGTACTTC.

The genes are TRBV9 and TRBJ2-1; D is tentatively TRBD1 or TRBD2 (5 bases each). From germline, CDR1 is SGDLS and CDR2 YYNGEE. This CDR3 comprises 14 residues. V was shortened by 0 bases and J by 5 bases, with 9 bases between the two germline ends. CDR3 in DNA: TGTGCCAGCAGCGTAGATGGGGGACACAATGAGCAGTTCTTC. As protein: CASSVDGGHNEQFF.

The chain recombines TRBV14 with TRBJ2-2; D remains unclear. The V gene's germline CDR1 is SGHDN and CDR2 FVKESK. The CDR3 runs to 14 residues. V lost 5 bases and J 6 bases, leaving 13 bases between the germline ends. The CDR3 DNA reads as TGTGCCAGCAGCTACCCGTTGGGGTCCGGGGAGCTGTTTTTT. Amino acid sequence: CASSYPLGSGELFF.

The chain has TRBV27 and TRBJ2-6; D call uncertain. CDR1 is MNHEY, CDR2 SMNVEV, per germline (reference sequence). With 4 bases removed from V and 1 base from J, the gap between germline ends came to 11 bases. The length of the CDR3 is 16 residues. The CDR3 DNA reads TGTGCCAGCAGTTCCGTCACAGCGTCTGGGGCCAACGTCCTGACTTTC. It is translated as CASSSVTASGANVLTF.

The chain links TRBV7-2 to TRBJ2-2, with TRBD2 matching 12 bases. The CDR3 has 20 residues. The germline V gene encodes CDR1 SGHTA and CDR2 FQGNSA. V lost 2 bases, J lost 4 bases, and 14 bases stayed unmatched. Here the CDR3 reads CASSLRWGSLAGGLTGELFF. The CDR3 region has the DNA TGTGCCAGCAGCTTACGGTGGGGAAGCCTAGCGGGAGGGCTCACCGGGGAGCTGTTTTTT.

On this clonotype itself: This CDR3 fails to terminate in the conserved phenylalanine or tryptophan, so it likely reflects a read error. The CDR3 loop is CATSQAYEQYC. The CDR3 DNA sequence: TGTGCCACCTCTCAGGCCTACGAGCAGTACTGC. The V call is TRBV2, the J call TRBJ2-7; D unresolved. Looked up from germline, CDR1 is SNHLY and CDR2 is FYNNEI. V shed 10 bases and J shed 2 bases, with 9 bases lying between them. The CDR3 runs 11 residues.

CDR3 in amino acids: CASSRAGGGQETQYF. The CDR3 DNA sequence: TGTGCCAGCAGCCGCGCAGGGGGGGGACAAGAGACCCAGTACTTC. V gene TRBV5-5 combines with J gene TRBJ2-5; D is perhaps TRBD1 or TRBD2 (7 bases each). The CDR3 is made up of 15 amino acids. Per germline, CDR1 SGHKS and CDR2 YYEKEE (reference sequence). Trimming shortened V by 4 bases and J by 2 bases, and 15 bases separated the two germline ends.

This clonotype has a handful of counts. The chain carries TRBV28 and TRBJ2-1; D gene ambiguous. V was shortened by 2 bases and J by 6 bases, with 11 bases between the two germline ends. CDR3 size: 14 residues. From germline, CDR1 is MDHEN and CDR2 SYDVKM. Here the CDR3 DNA reads TGTGCCAGCAGTTTAGACGCTATAGTCAATGAGCAGTTCTTC. Protein: CASSLDAIVNEQFF.

A few counts support this clonotype. The rearrangement links TRBV6-5 to TRBJ1-1; the D gene is possibly TRBD1 (5 bases). The ends were cut back, 5 bases at V and 8 bases at J, with 12 bases in the middle. Looked up from germline, CDR1 is MNHEY and CDR2 is SVGAGI. This CDR3 has 12 residues. The CDR3 sequence: CASSPGGREAFF. The CDR3 DNA reads TGTGCCAGCAGTCCCGGGGGACGGGAAGCTTTCTTT.